This TCR beta chain was sequenced during a study of shared clonotypes between healthy human individuals. This clone appeared a single time. The germline V gene has CDR1 SGHTS and CDR2 YDEGEE. The CDR3 loop spans 15 amino acids. V gave up 4 bases and J gave up 2 bases, with 16 bases separating them. Only in-frame clones appear in the TCRdb table, and some are missing; sequencing was by immunoSEQ multiplex PCR. The repertoire holds some 2,500,000 clones, with approximately 93% as singletons. This receptor was identified in a man aged 18 to 30 in good health. Some clones in this sample may be carry-over from other donors' samples. V gene TRBV5-8 combines with J gene TRBJ2-7; D is perhaps TRBD2 (6 bases). The material sequenced was naive CD4+ T cells from PBMCs. The sample's subset: CD45RA+ positively selected. CDR3: CASSQEAGSPYEQYF. Here the CDR3 DNA reads TGTGCCAGCAGCCAGGAGGCGGGGAGCCCCTACGAGCAGTACTTC.